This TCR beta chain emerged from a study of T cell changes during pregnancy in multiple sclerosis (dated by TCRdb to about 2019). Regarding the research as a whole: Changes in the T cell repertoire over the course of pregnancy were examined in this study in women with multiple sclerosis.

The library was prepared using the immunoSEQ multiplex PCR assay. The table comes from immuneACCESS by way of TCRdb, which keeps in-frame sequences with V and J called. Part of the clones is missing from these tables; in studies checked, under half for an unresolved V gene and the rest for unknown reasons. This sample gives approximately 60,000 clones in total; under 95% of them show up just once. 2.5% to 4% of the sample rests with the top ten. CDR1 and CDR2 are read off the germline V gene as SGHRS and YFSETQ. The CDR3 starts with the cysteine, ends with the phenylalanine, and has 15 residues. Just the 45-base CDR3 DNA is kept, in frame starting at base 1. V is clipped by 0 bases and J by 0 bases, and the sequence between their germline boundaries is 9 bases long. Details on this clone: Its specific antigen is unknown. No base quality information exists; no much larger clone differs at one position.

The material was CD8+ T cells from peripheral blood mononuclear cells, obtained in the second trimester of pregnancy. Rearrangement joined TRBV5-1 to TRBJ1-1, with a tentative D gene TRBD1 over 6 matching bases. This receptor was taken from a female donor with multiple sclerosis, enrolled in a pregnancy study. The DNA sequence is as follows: TGCGCCAGCAGCTTGGCCGGGGGGCTGAACACTGAAGCTTTCTTT. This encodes CASSLAGGLNTEAFF.